Reported below is one T cell receptor beta chain. Its antigen specificity is not known. The junction and the germline gene differ at one end; a read error may be behind it. Patients with autoimmune disease history or receiving systemic immunosuppression were excluded from the trial. In every dose cohort, peripheral blood was drawn for TCR sequencing at baseline, cycle 4 day 1, and cycle 7 day 1. Samples came from an open-label, multicenter, first-in-human phase I dose-escalation trial of ivuxolimab. The trial enrolled adults with locally advanced or metastatic head and neck squamous cell, hepatocellular, melanoma or renal cell carcinoma. Before TCR sequencing, CD4+ and CD8+ T cells were separately sorted from peripheral blood. The source of the sample is a study of OX40 agonist ivuxolimab in advanced cancers. Turning to the overall study: Ivuxolimab was a fully human IgG2 agonistic monoclonal antibody targeting the costimulatory receptor OX40 (CD134). Intravenous ivuxolimab was administered to patients every 2 weeks at six dose levels: 0.01, 0.1, 0.3, 1.5, 3 and 10 mg/kg. Of the roughly 51 dose-escalation patients, hepatocellular carcinoma was present in 19, melanoma in roughly 15, renal cell carcinoma in 9 and head and neck cancer in 9. The dose-escalation cohort was 82.7% male with a mean age of approximately 59 years, ranging from roughly 23 to 79. Patients were allowed to have had prior anti-PD-1, anti-PD-L1 or anti-CTLA-4 therapy, and 40% of the dose-escalation patients had been treated with checkpoint inhibitors. Partial responses occurred in three dose-escalation patients: two with cutaneous melanoma and one with hepatocellular carcinoma. The purpose of peripheral TCRbeta sequencing was to test whether ivuxolimab changed TCR sequence diversity and led to clonal T-cell expansion. The paper covers the monotherapy dose-escalation part of the phase I ivuxolimab trial, which included N ≈ 57 patients. What the authors observed across the whole study: In the 0.1-3.0 mg/kg groups, partial responders had among the lowest normalized peripheral clonal expansion, particularly in CD8+ T cells. After ivuxolimab, expanded clones were on average more numerous among CD8+ T cells than among CD4+ T cells. The antigen specificity of the peripheral T cells that underwent clonal expansion was not determined. Low levels of normalized T-cell clonal expansion were also seen in some nonresponding patients. Clonal expansion of both CD4+ and CD8+ blood T cells was observed from baseline to week 6 at doses 0.1 to 3.0 mg/kg.

Genomic DNA was isolated from the sorted cells so that the TCRbeta CDR3 region could be sequenced. The immunoSEQ Assay was used to sequence the TCRbeta CDR3 regions. The immuneACCESS repertoire file appears here via TCRdb, limited to in-frame rearrangements. These files lack a portion of the clones; in checked studies, under half of the deficit traces to unresolved V genes, and the cause of the others is not known. The sample contains approximately 77,000 clones, less than 95% of them found a single time. Approximately 10% of the sample belongs to the ten largest clones. The germline V gene encodes CDR1 SGHAT and CDR2 FQNNGV. Reading from cysteine to phenylalanine, the CDR3 counts 16 amino acids. CDR3 DNA only is kept here, 48 bases in frame from base 1.

The rearrangement combines TRBV11-2 with TRBJ1-6, with no reliable assignment of the D segment. This TCR derives from an adult with an advanced solid tumor such as melanoma, head and neck, liver or kidney cancer. The sample consisted of CD4+ or CD8+ T cells sorted from blood, taken in a trial of the OX40 agonist ivuxolimab. The CDR3 here reads CASRLGFRGKNSPLHF. The sequenced DNA is TGTGCCAGCAGATTAGGTTTCCGAGGGAAGAATTCACCCCTCCACTTT.